Listed below are T cell receptor beta chains from one sample, sequenced in a study of blood T cell repertoires in COVID-19. This table comes from immunoSEQ multiplex PCR, and its TCRdb copy is limited to in-frame clones, with some not included. Among about 240,000 clones listed, roughly 79% were seen once. The sample taken for sequencing was peripheral blood. The receptors derive from a woman of 80 years or more with COVID-19, enrolled during active disease. Each CDR3 is given with its conserved first and last residue.

j_gene | v_gene | CDR3aa
TRBJ1-6 | TRBV6-5 | CASSRDWNSPLHF
TRBJ1-1 | TRBV7-8 | CASSPQTQALNTEAFF
TRBJ2-5 | TRBV28 | CASSQPTSQETQYF
TRBJ2-1 | TRBV7-2 | CASSLVTPSRGFNEQFF
TRBJ2-1 | TRBV25-1 | CASSEGGLDEQFF
TRBJ1-4 | TRBV13 | CASSPDRSNEKLFF
TRBJ2-7 | TRBV6-1 | CASSEGGLETYEQYF
TRBJ1-2 | TRBV10-3 | CAISAGQNYGYTF
TRBJ2-3 | TRBV5-3 | CARSLYPDGLAGGGTDTQYF
TRBJ1-2 | TRBV27 | CASRTGGPINYGYTF
TRBJ1-1 | TRBV6-2/TRBV6-3 | CASSYSSGAFF
TRBJ1-2 | TRBV15 | CATSVLAGYGYTF
TRBJ2-1 | TRBV5-4 | CASSVGTSQFF
TRBJ2-7 | TRBV9 | CASSPQTGKGYEQYF
TRBJ1-2 | TRBV6-5 | CASSMRGYGYTF
TRBJ1-1 | TRBV7-2 | CASSLRQGKTEAFF
TRBJ2-3 | TRBV18 | CASSTDGLAGAVTDTQYF
TRBJ1-2 | TRBV19 | CASSIDRTGYGYTF
TRBJ1-2 | TRBV13 | CASSLSPGNYGYTF
TRBJ1-5 | TRBV6-5 | CASSYETGALNQPQHF
TRBJ1-2 | TRBV6-6 | CASNRQGQNYGYTF
TRBJ2-1 | TRBV7-7 | CASSSNTGGGQFF
TRBJ1-2 | TRBV5-6 | CASSIQGLCTF
TRBJ1-5 | TRBV19 | CASRAREDQPQHF
TRBJ1-1 | TRBV5-6 | CASSLSGTGLTEAFF
TRBJ1-3 | TRBV4-2 | CASSLNPASSAEGNTIYF
TRBJ1-5 | TRBV6-2/TRBV6-3 | CASSYSSRGIGPQHF
TRBJ2-7 | TRBV10-3 | CAISGSSYEQYF
TRBJ1-2 | TRBV29-1 | CSVDGTGGARGYGYTF
TRBJ1-2 | TRBV29-1 | CSVRAANYGYTF
TRBJ2-1 | TRBV27 | CASTPWLGNEQFF
TRBJ1-2 | TRBV30 | CAWTPIRGRGYTF
TRBJ1-4 | TRBV11-2 | CASSPGQGTTNEKLFF
TRBJ2-1 | TRBV11-3 | CASSGQGGQGEQFF
TRBJ1-2 | TRBV5-1 | CASSLDSYGYTF
TRBJ2-7 | TRBV5-5 | CASTQGQAADEQYF
TRBJ1-6 | TRBV7-3 | CASSLRADNSPLHF
TRBJ1-2 | TRBV4-2 | CASSHPTDSNYGYTF
TRBJ1-5 | TRBV19 | CASSSLQGRSQPQHF
TRBJ2-1 | TRBV30 | CAWRWGVYNEQFF
TRBJ1-1 | TRBV5-1 | CASSSQGMNTEAFF
TRBJ1-5 | TRBV7-8 | CASSLGRNSNQPQHF
TRBJ2-7 | TRBV10-3 | CAISTRTGNEQYF
TRBJ2-3 | TRBV5-4 | CASSYLGLAGTTDTQYF
TRBJ2-1 | TRBV5-5 | CASSLLAGGYNEQFF